This T cell receptor beta chain was recovered during a study of CD8+ T cells in alopecia areata. Study observations and caveats: Affected lesional scalp, above all in alopecia totalis/universalis, was more clonal than normal scalp. Normal skin contains resident alphabeta T cells, and these are also sequenced in scalp samples.

This CDR3 has 12 residues. V shed 6 bases and J shed 7 bases, with 11 bases lying between them. Germline CDR1 is SGHNT and CDR2 is YYREEE (reference sequence). cDNA prepared by RNA extraction and subsequent reverse transcription served as the template for sequencing. TCRdb keeps only in-frame clones here, not all; method: immunoSEQ multiplex PCR. The repertoire has under 200,000 clones, 60% to 75% of them found once; the top ten carry over 12%. In its sample, this clone was seen a few times. Its specificity is unknown. Noted treatment: oral pan-JAK inhibitor, 5-10 mg twice daily. The sequencing used CD4+ T cells sorted from blood, collected at week 24, from a patient treated with tofacitinib. This clonotype was obtained from a human donor with alopecia areata. The rearrangement joins TRBV5-4 to TRBJ2-1; D is undetermined. CDR3 protein: CASNGFRNEQFF. Here the CDR3 DNA reads TGTGCCAGCAACGGATTTAGGAATGAGCAGTTCTTC. Based on the CDR3 plus reference TRBV5-4 and TRBJ2-1, the full variable domain is ETGVTQSPTHLIKTRGQQVTLRCSSQSGHNTVSWYQQALGQGPQFIFQYYREEENGRGNFPPRFSGLQFPNYSSELNVNALELDDSALYLCASNGFRNEQFFGPGTRLTVL.